This TCR beta chain was identified in a study of shared clonotypes between healthy human individuals. The split of CD4+ cells yielded CD45RA+ naive and CD45RA-negative memory subsets. Each replicate PCR on the sorted subsets used about 220 ng DNA (around 30,000 T cell genomes). Produced via immunoSEQ multiplex PCR; TCRdb's table is partial and in-frame only. The sample shows about 1.1 million clones, 70% to 80% of them seen only once. About this clone: The antigen is not known.

The study's findings and limits: Against clonotypes common to all four donors, non-shared ones had lower generation probabilities.

Germline CDR1 reads SGHVS; CDR2 reads FQNEAQ. Trimming shortened V by 5 bases and J by 5 bases, and 19 bases separated the two germline ends. This CDR3 spans 15 amino acids. This receptor was identified in a man between 18 and 29 years old in good health. Some clones in this sample may be carry-over from other donors' samples. The chain combines TRBV7-8 with TRBJ2-7; TRBD2 might be the D (6 bases). What was sequenced was memory CD4+ T cells from PBMCs. Subset specified: CD45RA-negative fraction. The chain's CDR3 is CASSPFTPGVNEQYF. The CDR3 DNA is TGTGCCAGCAGCCCCTTCACTCCGGGAGTCAACGAGCAGTACTTC.